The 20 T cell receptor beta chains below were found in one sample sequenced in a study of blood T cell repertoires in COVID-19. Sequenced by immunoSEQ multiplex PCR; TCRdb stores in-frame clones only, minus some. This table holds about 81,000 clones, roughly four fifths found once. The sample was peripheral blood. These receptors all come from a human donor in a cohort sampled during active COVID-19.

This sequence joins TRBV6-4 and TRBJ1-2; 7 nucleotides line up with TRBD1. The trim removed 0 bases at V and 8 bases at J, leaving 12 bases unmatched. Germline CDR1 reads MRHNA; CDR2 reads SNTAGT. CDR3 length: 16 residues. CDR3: CASSDSNQGVGIGYTF. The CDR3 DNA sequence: TGTGCCAGCAGTGACTCGAACCAGGGGGTGGGAATCGGCTACACCTTC.

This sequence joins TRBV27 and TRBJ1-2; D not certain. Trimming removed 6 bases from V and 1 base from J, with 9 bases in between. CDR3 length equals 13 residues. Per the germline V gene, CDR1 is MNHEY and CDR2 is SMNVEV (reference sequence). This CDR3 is CASRNRDNYGYTF. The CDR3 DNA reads TGTGCCAGCAGAAACCGGGATAACTATGGCTACACCTTC.

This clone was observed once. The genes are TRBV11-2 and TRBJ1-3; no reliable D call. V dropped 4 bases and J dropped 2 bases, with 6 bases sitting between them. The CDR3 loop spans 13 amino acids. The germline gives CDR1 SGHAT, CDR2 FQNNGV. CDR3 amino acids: CASSSDTGNTIYF. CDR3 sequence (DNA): TGTGCCAGCAGCTCAGACACTGGAAACACCATATATTTT.

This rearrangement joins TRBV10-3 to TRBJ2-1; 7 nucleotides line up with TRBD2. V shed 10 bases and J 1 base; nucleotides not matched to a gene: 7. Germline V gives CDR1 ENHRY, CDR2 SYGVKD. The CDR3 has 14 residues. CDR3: CATLQGGSYNEQFF. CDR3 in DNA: TGTGCCACCCTGCAGGGAGGGTCCTACAATGAGCAGTTCTTC.

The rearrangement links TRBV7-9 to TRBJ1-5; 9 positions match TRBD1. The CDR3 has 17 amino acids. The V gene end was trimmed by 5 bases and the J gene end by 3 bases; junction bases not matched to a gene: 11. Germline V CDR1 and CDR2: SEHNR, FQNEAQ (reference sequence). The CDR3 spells CASSPFDGTGNNQPQHF. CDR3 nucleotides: TGTGCCAGCAGCCCCTTTGACGGGACAGGGAACAATCAGCCCCAGCATTTT.

CDR3 DNA: TGTGCCAGTAGTATAGATTCTGGCGGTACGCAGTATTTT. It encodes CASSIDSGGTQYF. The gene calls are TRBV19 and TRBJ2-3; D is undetermined. The CDR3 consists of 13 residues. The V end lost 0 bases, the J end lost 8 bases, and 9 bases lay between the germline ends. The germline CDR1 and CDR2 sequences are LNHDA and SQIVND (reference sequence).

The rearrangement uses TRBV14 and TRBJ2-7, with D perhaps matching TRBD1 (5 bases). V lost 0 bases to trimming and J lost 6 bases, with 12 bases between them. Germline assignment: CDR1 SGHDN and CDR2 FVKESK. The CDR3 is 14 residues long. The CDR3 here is CASSQEIAGREQYF. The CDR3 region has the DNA TGTGCCAGCAGCCAAGAAATAGCAGGGCGCGAGCAGTACTTC.

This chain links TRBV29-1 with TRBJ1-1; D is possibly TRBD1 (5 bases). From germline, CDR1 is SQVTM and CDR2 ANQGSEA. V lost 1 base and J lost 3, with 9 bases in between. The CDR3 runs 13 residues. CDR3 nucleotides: TGCAGCGTTGAAGCGGGCAGGGACACTGAAGCTTTCTTT. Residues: CSVEAGRDTEAFF. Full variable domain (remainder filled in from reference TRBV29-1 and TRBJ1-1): SAVISQKPSRDICQRGTSLTIQCQVDSQVTMMFWYRQQPGQSLTLIATANQGSEATYESGFVIDKFPISRPNLTFSTLTVSNMSPEDSSIYLCSVEAGRDTEAFFGQGTRLTVV.

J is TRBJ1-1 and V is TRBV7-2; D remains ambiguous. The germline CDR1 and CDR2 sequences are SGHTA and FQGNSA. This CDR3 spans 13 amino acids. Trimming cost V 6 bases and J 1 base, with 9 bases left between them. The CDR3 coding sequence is TGTGCCAGCAGGTCCGGGAAGAACACTGAAGCTTTCTTT. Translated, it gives CASRSGKNTEAFF. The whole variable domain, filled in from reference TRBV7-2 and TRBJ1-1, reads GAGVSQSPSNKVTEKGKDVELRCDPISGHTALYWYRQSLGQGLEFLIYFQGNSAPDKSGLPSDRFSAERTGGSVSTLTIQRTQQEDSAVYLCASRSGKNTEAFFGQGTRLTVV.

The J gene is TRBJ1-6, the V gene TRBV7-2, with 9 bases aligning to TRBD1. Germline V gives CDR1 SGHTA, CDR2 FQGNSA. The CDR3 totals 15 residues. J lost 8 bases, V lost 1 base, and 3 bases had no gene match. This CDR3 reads CASSLGGQGYSPLHF. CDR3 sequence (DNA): TGTGCCAGCAGCTTAGGGGGACAGGGTTATTCACCCCTCCACTTT.

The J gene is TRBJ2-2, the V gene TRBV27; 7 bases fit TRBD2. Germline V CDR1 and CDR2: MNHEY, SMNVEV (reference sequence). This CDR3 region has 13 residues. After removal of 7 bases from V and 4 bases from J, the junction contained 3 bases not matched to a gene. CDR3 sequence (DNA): TGTGCCAGCACCATAGCGGGCACCGGGGAGCTGTTTTTT. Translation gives CASTIAGTGELFF.

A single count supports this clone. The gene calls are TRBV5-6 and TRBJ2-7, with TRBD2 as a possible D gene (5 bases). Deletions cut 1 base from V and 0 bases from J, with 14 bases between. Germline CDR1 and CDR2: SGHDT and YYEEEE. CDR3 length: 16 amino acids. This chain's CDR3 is CASSLKGDIFSYEQYF. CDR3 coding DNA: TGTGCCAGCAGCTTGAAGGGAGACATCTTCTCCTACGAGCAGTACTTC.

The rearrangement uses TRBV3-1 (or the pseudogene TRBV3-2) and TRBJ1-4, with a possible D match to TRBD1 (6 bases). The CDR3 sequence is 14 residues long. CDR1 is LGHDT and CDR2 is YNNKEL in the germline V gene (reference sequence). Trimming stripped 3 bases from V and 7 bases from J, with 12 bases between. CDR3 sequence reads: CASSQAGVGEKLFF. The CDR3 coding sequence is TGTGCCAGCAGCCAGGCAGGGGTTGGTGAAAAACTGTTTTTT.

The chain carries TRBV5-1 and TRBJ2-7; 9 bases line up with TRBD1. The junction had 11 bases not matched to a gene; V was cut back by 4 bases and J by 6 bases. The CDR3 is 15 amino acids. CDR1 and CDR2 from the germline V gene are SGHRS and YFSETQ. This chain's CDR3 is CASSVAPGQGGEQYF. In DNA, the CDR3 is TGCGCCAGCAGCGTGGCCCCGGGACAGGGCGGCGAGCAGTACTTC.

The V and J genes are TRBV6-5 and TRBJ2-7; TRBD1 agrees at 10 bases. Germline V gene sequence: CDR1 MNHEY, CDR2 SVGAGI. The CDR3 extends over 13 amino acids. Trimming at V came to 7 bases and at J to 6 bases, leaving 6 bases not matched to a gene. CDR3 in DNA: TGTGCCAGCACCGGGACAGGGGCCTCCGAGCAGTACTTC. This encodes CASTGTGASEQYF.

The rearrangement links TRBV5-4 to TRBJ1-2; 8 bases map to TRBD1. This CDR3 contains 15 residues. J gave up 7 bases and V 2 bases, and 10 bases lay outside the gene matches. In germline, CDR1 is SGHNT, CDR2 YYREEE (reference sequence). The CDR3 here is CASSFDQGARGGYTF. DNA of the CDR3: TGTGCCAGCAGCTTCGATCAGGGGGCCAGGGGTGGCTACACCTTC.

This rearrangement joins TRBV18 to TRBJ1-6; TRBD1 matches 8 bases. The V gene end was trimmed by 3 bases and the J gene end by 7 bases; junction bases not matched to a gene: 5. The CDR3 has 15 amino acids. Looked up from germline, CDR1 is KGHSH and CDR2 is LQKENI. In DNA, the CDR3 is TGTGCCAGCTCACCCCGGACAGGGCCCAATTCACCCCTCCACTTT. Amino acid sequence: CASSPRTGPNSPLHF.

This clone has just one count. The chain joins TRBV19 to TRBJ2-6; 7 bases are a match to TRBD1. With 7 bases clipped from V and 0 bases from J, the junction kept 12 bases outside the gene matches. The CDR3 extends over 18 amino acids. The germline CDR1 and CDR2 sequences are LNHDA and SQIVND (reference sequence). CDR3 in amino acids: CASISMGQPISGANVLTF. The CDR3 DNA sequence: TGTGCCAGTATATCTATGGGACAGCCTATCTCTGGGGCCAACGTCCTGACTTTC.

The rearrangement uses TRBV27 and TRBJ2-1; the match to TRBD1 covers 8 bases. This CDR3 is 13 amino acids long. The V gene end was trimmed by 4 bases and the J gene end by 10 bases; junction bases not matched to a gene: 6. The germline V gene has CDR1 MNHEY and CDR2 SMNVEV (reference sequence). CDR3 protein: CASSSYRQGEQFF. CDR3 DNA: TGTGCCAGCAGTTCGTACCGACAGGGGGAGCAGTTCTTC.

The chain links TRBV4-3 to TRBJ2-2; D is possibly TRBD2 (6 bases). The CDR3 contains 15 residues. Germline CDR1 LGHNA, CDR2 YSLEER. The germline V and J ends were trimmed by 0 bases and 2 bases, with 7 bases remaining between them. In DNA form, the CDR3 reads TGCGCCAGCAGCCAAGAGGGAGGAAACACCGGGGAGCTGTTTTTT. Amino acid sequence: CASSQEGGNTGELFF.